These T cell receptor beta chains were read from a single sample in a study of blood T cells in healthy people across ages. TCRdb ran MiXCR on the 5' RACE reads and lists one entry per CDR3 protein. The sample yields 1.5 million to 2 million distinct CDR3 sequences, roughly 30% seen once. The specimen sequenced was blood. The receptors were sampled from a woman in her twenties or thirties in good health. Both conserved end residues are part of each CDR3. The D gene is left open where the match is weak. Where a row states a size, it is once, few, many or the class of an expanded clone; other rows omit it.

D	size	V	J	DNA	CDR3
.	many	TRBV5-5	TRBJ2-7	TGTGCCAGCAGCTTCAACAGTCTAATCCAGGAGCAGTACTTC	CASSFNSLIQEQYF
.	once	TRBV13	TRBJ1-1	TGTGCAAGCAGCTTAGCCGGGCTACCCTCGGGAAGAACTAAAGCTTTCTTT	CASSLAGLPSGRTKAFF
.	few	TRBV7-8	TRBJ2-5	TGTGCCAGCAACCAGGAGGCGGGGAGGTACCGGTATCAAGAGACCCAGTACTTC	CASNQEAGRYRYQETQYF
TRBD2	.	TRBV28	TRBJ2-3	TGTGCCAGCAGTTCCCCTAGCGGGGGGGGGAGCACAGATACGCAGTATTTT	CASSSPSGGGSTDTQYF
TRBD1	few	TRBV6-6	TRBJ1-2	TGTGCCAGCAACGTACAGGGGGTCGGCTATGGCTACACCTTC	CASNVQGVGYGYTF
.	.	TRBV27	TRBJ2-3	TGTGCCAGCAGTTTTTCCCAGGCCTCTAGCACAGATACGCAGTATTTT	CASSFSQASSTDTQYF
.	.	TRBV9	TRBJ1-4	TGTGCCAGCAGCCCCATAGGTGGCACTAATGAAAAACTGTTTTTT	CASSPIGGTNEKLFF
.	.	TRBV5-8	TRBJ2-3	TGTGCCAGCACCATCCCGGGACTCTGGGGGGGCACAGATACGCAGTATTTT	CASTIPGLWGGTDTQYF
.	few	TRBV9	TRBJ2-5	TGTGTCAGCAGCCCGGGGTACCAAGAGACCCAGTACTTC	CVSSPGYQETQYF
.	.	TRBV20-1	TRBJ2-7	TGCAGTGCTAGAGACACAGGGAACCCCTACGAGCAGTACTTC	CSARDTGNPYEQYF
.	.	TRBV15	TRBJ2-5	TGTGCCACCAGCCCCTCGAGGGGGGCCGGGGAGACCCAGTACTTC	CATSPSRGAGETQYF
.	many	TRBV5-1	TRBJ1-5	TGCGCCAGCAGCCCCCTGGGGGGGTCCGATCAGCCCCAGCATTTT	CASSPLGGSDQPQHF
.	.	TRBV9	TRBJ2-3	TGTGCCAGCAGCTTGGGGGGGGACAACCTAGATACGCAGTATTTT	CASSLGGDNLDTQYF
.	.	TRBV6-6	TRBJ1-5	TGTGCCAGCAGCCCTACTTCGGGCAATCAGCCCCAGCATTTT	CASSPTSGNQPQHF
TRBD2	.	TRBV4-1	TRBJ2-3	TGCGCCAGCAGCCAAGATATGGCGGGGGGCAGCACAGATGCGCAGTATTTT	CASSQDMAGGSTDAQYF
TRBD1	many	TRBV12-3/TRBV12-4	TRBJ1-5	TGTGCCAGCACCCCGGGACAGCGCAATCAGCCCCAGCATTTT	CASTPGQRNQPQHF
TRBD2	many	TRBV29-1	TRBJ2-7	TGCAGCGCGGCGCGGGGGACCTACGAGCAGTACTTC	CSAARGTYEQYF
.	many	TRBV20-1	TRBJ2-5	TGCAGTGCTCCATCGACTAGACAAGAGACCCAGTACTTC	CSAPSTRQETQYF
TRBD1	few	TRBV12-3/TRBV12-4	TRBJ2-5	TGTGCCAGCAGCCGGGCCCCGGGACAGGGAGCGACCCAGTACTTC	CASSRAPGQGATQYF
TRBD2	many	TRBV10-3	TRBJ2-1	TGTGCCACCACGGGACTAGCGGGAGGCAATGAGCAGTTCTTC	CATTGLAGGNEQFF
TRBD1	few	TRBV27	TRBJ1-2	TGTGCCAGCGGTCGTGGGGACAGGGCCTATGGCTACACCTTC	CASGRGDRAYGYTF
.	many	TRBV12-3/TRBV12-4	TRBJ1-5	TGCGCCAGCAGCTTTGGCCAGGGAGGGAATCAGCCCCAGCATTTT	CASSFGQGGNQPQHF
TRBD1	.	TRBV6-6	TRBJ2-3	TGTGCCGGCGAGGGGGCTAGCACAGATACGCAGTATTTT	CAGEGASTDTQYF
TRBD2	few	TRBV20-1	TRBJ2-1	TGCAGTGCCCAGACTAGCGGGGGGGAGCATGAGCAGTTCTTC	CSAQTSGGEHEQFF
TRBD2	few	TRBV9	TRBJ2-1	TGTGCCAGCAGTCGTTCTAGCGGGGGGGCCCACAATGAGCAGTTCTTC	CASSRSSGGAHNEQFF
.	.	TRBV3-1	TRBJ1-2	TGTGCCAGCAGCCAAGGGGGACTGGGTCACTATGGCTACACCTTC	CASSQGGLGHYGYTF
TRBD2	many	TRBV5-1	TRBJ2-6	TGCGCCAGCAGCTTGGTTAGCGGGAGCTCTGGGGCCAACGTCCTGACTTTC	CASSLVSGSSGANVLTF
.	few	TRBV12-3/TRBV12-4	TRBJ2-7	TGTGCCAGCAGTTTATATGCAGGTAGCAACGAGCAGTACTTC	CASSLYAGSNEQYF
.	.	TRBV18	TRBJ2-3	TGTGCCAGCTCACTCCTGGACGTCACAGATACGCAGTATTTT	CASSLLDVTDTQYF
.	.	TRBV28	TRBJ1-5	TGTGCCAGCAAATCTGTAGTGCAGGTTCAGCCCCAGCATTTT	CASKSVVQVQPQHF
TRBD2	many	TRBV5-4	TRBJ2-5	TGTGCCAGCAGCCTTAGCGGGAGGGCCATGGAGACCCAGTACTTC	CASSLSGRAMETQYF
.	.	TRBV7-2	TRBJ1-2	TGTGCCAGCAGCTCCGGACAGTCTTGGTCTCATTATGGCTACACCTTC	CASSSGQSWSHYGYTF
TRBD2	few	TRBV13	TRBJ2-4	TGTGCCAGCAGCCCGGGGCCTCGCGGGGGGCTCAAAAACATTCAGTACTTC	CASSPGPRGGLKNIQYF
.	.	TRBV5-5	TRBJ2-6	TGTGCCAGCAGCTCCCAGACCGGGGCCAACGTCCTGACTTTC	CASSSQTGANVLTF
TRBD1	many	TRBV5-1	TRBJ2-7	TGCGCCAGCAGCTTGGAGGGGACAGGGTCTTACTCCTACGAGCAGTACTTC	CASSLEGTGSYSYEQYF
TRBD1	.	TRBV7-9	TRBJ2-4	TGTGCCAGCAGCTCCACCGGGACAGGGAAAAACATTCAGTACTTC	CASSSTGTGKNIQYF
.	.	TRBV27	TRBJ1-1	TGTGCCAGCAGTTCAGGCGGCCGAGGAGCTTTCTTT	CASSSGGRGAFF
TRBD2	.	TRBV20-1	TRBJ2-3	TGCAGTGCCCAAAATGCGGGAGGAACAGGGACGCAGTATTTT	CSAQNAGGTGTQYF
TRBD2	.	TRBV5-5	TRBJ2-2	TGTGCCAGCAGCGCACGATGGACTAGCCCTAGGGAGCTGTTTTTT	CASSARWTSPRELFF
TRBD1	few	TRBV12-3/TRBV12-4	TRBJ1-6	TGTGCCAGCAGTCTACAGGGGGGCGAATCACCCCTCCACTTT	CASSLQGGESPLHF
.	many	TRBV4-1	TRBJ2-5	TGCGCCAGCACCCTAAGCCTCCCGACAGACCAAGAGACCCAGTACTTC	CASTLSLPTDQETQYF
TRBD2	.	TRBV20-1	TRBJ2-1	TGCAGTGCTAGTGTGACTAGCGGGCGGGGTTCCTACAATGAGCAGTTCTTC	CSASVTSGRGSYNEQFF
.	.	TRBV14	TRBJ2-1	TGTGCCAGCAGCCAAGCTGGGACCTTTGCCTCCTACAATGAGCAGTTCTTC	CASSQAGTFASYNEQFF
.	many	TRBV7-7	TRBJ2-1	TGTGCCAGCAGCTTATGGGCGGGCTATGAGCAGTTCTTC	CASSLWAGYEQFF
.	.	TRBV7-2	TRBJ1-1	TGTGCCAGCTACCGCGGGATGATGAACACTGAAGCTTTCTTT	CASYRGMMNTEAFF
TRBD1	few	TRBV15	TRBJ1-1	TGTGCCACCAGCAGCAGGGGGGTGGGGACTGAAGCTTTCTTT	CATSSRGVGTEAFF
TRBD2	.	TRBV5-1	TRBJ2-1	TGCGCCAGCAGACTAACTAGCGGCAATGAGCAGTTCTTC	CASRLTSGNEQFF
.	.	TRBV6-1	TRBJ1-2	TGTGCCAGCAGTGATCAGGGATGGGATGGCTACACCTTC	CASSDQGWDGYTF
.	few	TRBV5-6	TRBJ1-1	TGTGCCAGCTCGACAGTGAACACTGAAGCTTTCTTT	CASSTVNTEAFF
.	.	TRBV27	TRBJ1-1	TGTGCCAGCAGTCTCGGACCGAGTACGATGAACACTGAAGCTTTCTTT	CASSLGPSTMNTEAFF
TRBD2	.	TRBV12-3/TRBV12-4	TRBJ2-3	TGTGCCAGCAGTCCCCTTAGCGGGGGGGCAACAGATACGCAGTATTTT	CASSPLSGGATDTQYF
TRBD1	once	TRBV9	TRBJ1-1	TGTGCCAGCAGCGTCGGGACAGGTATGTCGAACACTGAAGCTTTCTTT	CASSVGTGMSNTEAFF
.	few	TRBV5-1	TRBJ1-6	TGCGCCAGCAGCTTGGCCGGGCGGGCCAGTAATTCACCCCTCCACTTT	CASSLAGRASNSPLHF